This T cell receptor (beta chain) was obtained from a study of cytomegalovirus exposure and HLA in healthy donors. Whole-study findings and limits: The TCR clusters that emerged in the first cohort tended, a later analysis found, to co-occur in the approximately 110 validation repertoires.

Sequenced by immunoSEQ multiplex PCR; TCRdb stores in-frame clones only, minus some. The sample yields under 95,000 clones, approximately 93% seen once. The donors were part of the approximately 130-subject validation cohort, which stood apart from the approximately 630-subject first cohort. Germline CDR1 and CDR2: SEHNR and FQNEAQ (reference sequence). There are 15 residues in the CDR3. V lost 3 bases and J lost 0, with 8 bases in between. As regards this clone: Its antigen is still unknown. Within the sample, other DNA sequences also encode this same CDR3.

The chain has TRBV7-9 and TRBJ2-2, with D possibly TRBD2 on 6 matching bases. This sequence originates from a woman between 18 and 30 years old in good health and CMV-seropositive. The sequenced sample consisted of PBMCs. This chain's CDR3 is CASSLLAANTGELFF. The CDR3 DNA reads TGTGCCAGCAGCTTGTTAGCGGCGAACACCGGGGAGCTGTTTTTT. Together with reference TRBV7-9 and TRBJ2-2, the CDR3 gives the full variable domain: DTGVSQNPRHKITKRGQNVTFRCDPISEHNRLYWYRQTLGQGPEFLTYFQNEAQLEKSRLLSDRFSAERPKGSFSTLEIQRTEQGDSAMYLCASSLLAANTGELFFGEGSRLTVL.